This record covers a single T cell receptor (beta chain). Antigen: not known. It is unclear where the CDR3 begins or ends on the DNA, so no DNA is shown, and the CDR3 is as TCRdb lists it. Indicated time point: newly diagnosed GD, antithyroid drugs for less than 3 months. With RNA extracted from PBMCs as input, the TCR library was made. The data derive from a study of regulatory T cells in long-lasting Graves disease. Study outcomes and limitations: Public clonotype sharing was higher in persistent than newly diagnosed patients.

Germline CDR1 SGHTA, CDR2 FQGNSA. The CDR3 is 15 residues long, counting both termini. CDR3 regions were amplified by Arm-PCR using iRepertoire HTBI primers to build TCR beta libraries. TCRdb ran MiXCR on the multiplex PCR reads and lists one entry per CDR3 protein. The sample has 680,000 or so distinct CDR3 sequences, about 15% seen once. The same data also contributed to another study, on T cells in Graves' hyperthyroidism and ophthalmopathy.

This chain joins TRBV7-2 and TRBJ1-1; the table's TRBD1 call for D was not verified on the DNA. This TCR derives from a woman in her 30s with Graves disease. The sample in question was peripheral blood mononuclear cells (PBMCs), obtained at new diagnosis, from a patient treated with antithyroid drugs. The CDR3: CASSLGWADGNAASF.